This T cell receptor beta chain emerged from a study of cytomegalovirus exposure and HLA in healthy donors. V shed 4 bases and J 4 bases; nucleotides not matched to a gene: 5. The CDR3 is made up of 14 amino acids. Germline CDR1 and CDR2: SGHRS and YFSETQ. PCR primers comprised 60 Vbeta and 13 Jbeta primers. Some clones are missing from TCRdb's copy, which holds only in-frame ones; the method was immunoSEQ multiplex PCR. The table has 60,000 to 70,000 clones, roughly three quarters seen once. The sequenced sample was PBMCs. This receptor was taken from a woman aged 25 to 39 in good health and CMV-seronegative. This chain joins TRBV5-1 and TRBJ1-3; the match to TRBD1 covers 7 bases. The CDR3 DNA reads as TGCGCCAGCAGCGCCATGGGACAGGGAAACACCATATATTTT. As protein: CASSAMGQGNTIYF.